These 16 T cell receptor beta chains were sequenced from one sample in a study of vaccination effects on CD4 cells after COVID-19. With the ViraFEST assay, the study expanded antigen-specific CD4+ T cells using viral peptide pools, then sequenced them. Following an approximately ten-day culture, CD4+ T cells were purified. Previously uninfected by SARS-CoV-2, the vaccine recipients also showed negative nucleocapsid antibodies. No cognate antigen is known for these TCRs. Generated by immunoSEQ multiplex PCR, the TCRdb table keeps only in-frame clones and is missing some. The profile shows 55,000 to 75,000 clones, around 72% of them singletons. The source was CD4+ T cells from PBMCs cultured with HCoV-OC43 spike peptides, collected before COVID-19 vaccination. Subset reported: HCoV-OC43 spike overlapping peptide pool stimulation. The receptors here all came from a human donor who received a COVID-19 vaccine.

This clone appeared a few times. CDR3 protein: CASTESEGAYGYTF. As DNA, the CDR3 is TGTGCCAGCACCGAATCGGAGGGGGCTTATGGCTACACCTTC. The V and J genes are TRBV2 and TRBJ1-2, with TRBD1 matching over 7 bases. CDR1 and CDR2 (germline): SNHLY, FYNNEI. CDR3 length equals 14 residues. With V trimmed by 7 bases and J by 5 bases, 10 bases remained unmatched.

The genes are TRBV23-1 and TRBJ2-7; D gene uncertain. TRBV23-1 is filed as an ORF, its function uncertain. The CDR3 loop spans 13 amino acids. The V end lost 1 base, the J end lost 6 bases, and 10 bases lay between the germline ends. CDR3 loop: CASSQLRRTEQYV. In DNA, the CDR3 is TGCGCCAGCAGTCAATTAAGACGTACCGAGCAGTACGTC.

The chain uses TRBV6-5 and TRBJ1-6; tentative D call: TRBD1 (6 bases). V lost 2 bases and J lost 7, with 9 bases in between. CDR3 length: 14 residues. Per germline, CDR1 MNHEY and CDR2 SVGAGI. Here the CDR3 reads CASSYGGVNSPLHF. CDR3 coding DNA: TGTGCCAGCAGTTACGGGGGCGTGAATTCACCCCTCCACTTT.

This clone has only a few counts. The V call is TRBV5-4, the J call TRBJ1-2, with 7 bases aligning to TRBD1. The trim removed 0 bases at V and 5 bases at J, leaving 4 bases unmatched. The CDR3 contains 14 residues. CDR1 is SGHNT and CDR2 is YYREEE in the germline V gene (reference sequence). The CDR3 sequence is CASSLAGDRYGYTF. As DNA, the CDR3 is TGTGCCAGCAGCTTGGCCGGGGACAGATATGGCTACACCTTC.

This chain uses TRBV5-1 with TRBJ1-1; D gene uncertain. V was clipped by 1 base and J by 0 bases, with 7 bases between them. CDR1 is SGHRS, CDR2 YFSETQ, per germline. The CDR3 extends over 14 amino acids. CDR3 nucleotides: TGCGCCAGCAGCTTGAGTCCGGTGAACACTGAAGCTTTCTTT. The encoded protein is CASSLSPVNTEAFF.

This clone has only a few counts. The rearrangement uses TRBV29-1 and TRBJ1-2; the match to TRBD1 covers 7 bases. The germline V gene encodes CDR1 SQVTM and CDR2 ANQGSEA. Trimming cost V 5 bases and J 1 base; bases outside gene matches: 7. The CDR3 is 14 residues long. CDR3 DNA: TGCAGCGTTCAGAGCGGGACAGATAACTATGGCTACACCTTC. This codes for CSVQSGTDNYGYTF.

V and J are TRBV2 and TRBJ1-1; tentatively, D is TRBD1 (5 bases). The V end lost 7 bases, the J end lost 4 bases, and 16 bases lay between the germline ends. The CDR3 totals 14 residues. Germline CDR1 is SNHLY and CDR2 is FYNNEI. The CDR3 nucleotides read TGTGCCAGCACTACCAACGGCGGGGGCACTGAAGCTTTCTTT. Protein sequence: CASTTNGGGTEAFF.

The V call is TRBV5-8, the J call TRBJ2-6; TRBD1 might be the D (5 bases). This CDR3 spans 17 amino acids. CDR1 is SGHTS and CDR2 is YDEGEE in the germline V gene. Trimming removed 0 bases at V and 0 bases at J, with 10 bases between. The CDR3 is CASSLVQGYSGANVLTF. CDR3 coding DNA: TGTGCCAGCAGCTTGGTGCAGGGTTACTCTGGGGCCAACGTCCTGACTTTC.

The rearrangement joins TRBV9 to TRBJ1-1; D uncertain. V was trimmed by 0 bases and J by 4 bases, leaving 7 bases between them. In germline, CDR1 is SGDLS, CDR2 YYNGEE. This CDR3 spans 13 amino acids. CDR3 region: CASSVDRATEAFF. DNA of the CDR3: TGTGCCAGCAGCGTAGACAGAGCCACTGAAGCTTTCTTT.

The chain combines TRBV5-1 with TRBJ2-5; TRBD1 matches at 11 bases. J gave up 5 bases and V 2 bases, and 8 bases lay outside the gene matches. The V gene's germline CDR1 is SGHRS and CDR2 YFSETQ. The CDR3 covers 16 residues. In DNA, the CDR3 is TGCGCCAGCAGCTTTACCGGGACAGGGGGGACGGAGACCCAGTACTTC. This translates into CASSFTGTGGTETQYF.

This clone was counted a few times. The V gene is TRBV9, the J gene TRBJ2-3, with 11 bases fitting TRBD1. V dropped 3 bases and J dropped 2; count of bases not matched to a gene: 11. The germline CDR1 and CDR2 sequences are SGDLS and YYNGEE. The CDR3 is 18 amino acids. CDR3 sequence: CASSANPGQGAVTDTQYF. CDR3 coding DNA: TGTGCCAGCAGCGCCAACCCCGGACAGGGGGCCGTCACAGATACGCAGTATTTT. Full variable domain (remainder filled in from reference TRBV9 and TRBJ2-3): DSGVTQTPKHLITATGQRVTLRCSPRSGDLSVYWYQQSLDQGLQFLIQYYNGEERAKGNILERFSAQQFPDLHSELNLSSLELGDSALYFCASSANPGQGAVTDTQYFGPGTRLTVL.

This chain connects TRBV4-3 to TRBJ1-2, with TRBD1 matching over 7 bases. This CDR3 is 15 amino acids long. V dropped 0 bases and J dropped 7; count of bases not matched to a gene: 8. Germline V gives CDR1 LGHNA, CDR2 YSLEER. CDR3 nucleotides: TGCGCCAGCAGCCAAGACGGACAGGATGGACCTGGCTACACCTTC. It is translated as CASSQDGQDGPGYTF.

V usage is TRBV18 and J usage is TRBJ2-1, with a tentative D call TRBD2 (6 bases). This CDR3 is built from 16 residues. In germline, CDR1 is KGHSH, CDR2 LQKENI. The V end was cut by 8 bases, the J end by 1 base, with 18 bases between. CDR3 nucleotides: TGTGCCAGCGGGCCCTACCTTAGCGGTTCCTACAATGAGCAGTTCTTC. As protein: CASGPYLSGSYNEQFF.

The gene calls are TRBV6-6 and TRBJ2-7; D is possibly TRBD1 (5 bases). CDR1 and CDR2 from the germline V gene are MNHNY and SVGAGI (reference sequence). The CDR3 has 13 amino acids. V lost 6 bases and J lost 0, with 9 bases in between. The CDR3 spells CASSYRSSYEQYV. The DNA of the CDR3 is TGTGCCAGCAGCTACAGGTCCTCCTACGAGCAGTACGTC.

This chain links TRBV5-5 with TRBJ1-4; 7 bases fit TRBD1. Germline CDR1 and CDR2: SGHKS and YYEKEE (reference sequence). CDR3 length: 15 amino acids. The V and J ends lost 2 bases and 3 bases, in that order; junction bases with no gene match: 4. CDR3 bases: TGTGCCAGCAGCTTACTGACAGGGCCTAATGAAAAACTGTTTTTT. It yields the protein CASSLLTGPNEKLFF.

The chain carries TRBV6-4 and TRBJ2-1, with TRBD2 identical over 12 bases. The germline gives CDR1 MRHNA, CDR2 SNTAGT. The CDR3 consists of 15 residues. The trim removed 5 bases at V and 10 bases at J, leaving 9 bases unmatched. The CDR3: CASSRTSGVTTEQFF. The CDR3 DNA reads TGTGCCAGCAGTAGGACTAGCGGGGTAACGACGGAGCAGTTCTTC.